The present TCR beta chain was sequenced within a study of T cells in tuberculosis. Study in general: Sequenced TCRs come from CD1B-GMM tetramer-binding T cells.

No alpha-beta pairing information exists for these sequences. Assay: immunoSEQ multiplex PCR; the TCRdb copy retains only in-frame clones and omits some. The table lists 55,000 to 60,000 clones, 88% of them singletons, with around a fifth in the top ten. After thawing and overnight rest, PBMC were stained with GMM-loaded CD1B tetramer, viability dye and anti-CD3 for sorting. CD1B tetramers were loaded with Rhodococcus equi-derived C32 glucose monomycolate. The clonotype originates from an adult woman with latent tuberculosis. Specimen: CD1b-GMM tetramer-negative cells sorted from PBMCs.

The CDR3 DNA reads as TGTGCCAGCAGCGGACTAGCGGGAGAACCAGATACGCAGTATTTT. Amino acids: CASSGLAGEPDTQYF. This rearrangement joins TRBV7-8 to TRBJ2-3; 13 bases are a match to TRBD2. V shed 5 bases and J 4 bases; nucleotides not matched to a gene: 3. Germline V CDR1 and CDR2: SGHVS, FQNEAQ. The CDR3 covers 15 residues.